A selection of T cell receptor beta chains follows, all from one sample in a study of cytomegalovirus exposure and HLA in healthy donors. The assay was immunoSEQ multiplex PCR, and TCRdb's table has in-frame clones only and misses some. In the table there are more than 85,000 clones, around 74% of which are singletons. Sequencing input: PBMCs. The receptors were sampled from a woman in her thirties or forties in good health and CMV-seropositive. The CDR3 runs from the conserved cysteine through the conserved F or W.

V: TRBV27; J: TRBJ2-7; CDR3: CASSLYSGANYEQYF
V: TRBV19; J: TRBJ2-7; CDR3: CASSIADRGSYEQYF
V: TRBV7-6; J: TRBJ1-4; CDR3: CASSRVANEKLFF
V: TRBV4-3; J: TRBJ2-7; CDR3: CATLDKNYEQYF
V: TRBV21-1; J: TRBJ2-7; CDR3: CASSITGSPYEQYF
V: TRBV20-1; J: TRBJ2-3; CDR3: CSAELTDTQYF
V: TRBV20-1; J: TRBJ1-1; CDR3: CSARSGGQAFF
V: TRBV2; J: TRBJ2-1; CDR3: CASLAPGQFF
V: TRBV19; J: TRBJ2-5; CDR3: CASSEGQGTQYF
V: TRBV7-6; J: TRBJ2-5; CDR3: CASSKGVAGEGTQYF
V: TRBV28; J: TRBJ1-1; CDR3: CASSSGQGATEAFF
V: TRBV9; J: TRBJ1-1; CDR3: CASSVDGQGNTEAFF
V: TRBV20-1; J: TRBJ1-2; CDR3: CSATGGGYTF
V: TRBV28; J: TRBJ1-4; CDR3: CASSFGSGAGLFF
V: TRBV7-8; J: TRBJ2-1; CDR3: CASSLQGTAPIYNEQFF
V: TRBV4-2; J: TRBJ2-5; CDR3: CASSQKGRLAGELQYF
V: TRBV18; J: TRBJ2-3; CDR3: CASSQAISGGSTDTQYF
V: TRBV19; J: TRBJ1-5; CDR3: CASSPDRGQGQPQHF
V: TRBV4-1; J: TRBJ2-2; CDR3: CASSQETIPGELFF
V: TRBV25-1; J: TRBJ1-4; CDR3: CASSTSRGTGGEKLFF
V: TRBV4-3; J: TRBJ1-4; CDR3: CASSRTGTGNEKLFF
V: TRBV18; J: TRBJ1-1; CDR3: CASLQGRSTEAFF
V: TRBV5-1; J: TRBJ2-5; CDR3: CASSSGLAGGGETQYF